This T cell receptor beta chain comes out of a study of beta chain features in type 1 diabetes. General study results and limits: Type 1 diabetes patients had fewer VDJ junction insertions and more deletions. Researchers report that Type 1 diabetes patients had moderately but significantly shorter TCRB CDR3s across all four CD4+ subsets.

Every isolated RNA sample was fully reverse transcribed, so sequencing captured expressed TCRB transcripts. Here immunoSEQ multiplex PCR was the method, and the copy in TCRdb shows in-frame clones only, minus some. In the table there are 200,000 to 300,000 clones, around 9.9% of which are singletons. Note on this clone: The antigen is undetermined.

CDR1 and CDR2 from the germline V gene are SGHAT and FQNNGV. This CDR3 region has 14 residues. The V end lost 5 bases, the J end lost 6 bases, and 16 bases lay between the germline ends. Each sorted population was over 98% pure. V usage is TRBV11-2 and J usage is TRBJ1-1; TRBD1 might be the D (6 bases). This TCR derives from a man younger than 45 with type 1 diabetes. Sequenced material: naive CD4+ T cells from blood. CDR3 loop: CASSAPGTSAEAFF. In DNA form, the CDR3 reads TGTGCCAGCAGCGCCCCCGGGACATCCGCTGAAGCTTTCTTT.